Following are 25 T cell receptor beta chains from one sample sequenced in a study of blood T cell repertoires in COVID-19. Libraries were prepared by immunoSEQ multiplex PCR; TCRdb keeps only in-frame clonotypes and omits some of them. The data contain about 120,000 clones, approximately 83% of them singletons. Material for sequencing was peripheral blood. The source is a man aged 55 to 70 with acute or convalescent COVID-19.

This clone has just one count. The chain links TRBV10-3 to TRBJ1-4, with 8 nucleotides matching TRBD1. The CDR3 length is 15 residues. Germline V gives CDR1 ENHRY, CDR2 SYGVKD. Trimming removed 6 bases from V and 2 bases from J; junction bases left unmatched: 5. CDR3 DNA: TGTGCCATCAGGGCAGGACAGGGTACTAATGAAAAACTGTTTTTT. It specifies CAIRAGQGTNEKLFF.

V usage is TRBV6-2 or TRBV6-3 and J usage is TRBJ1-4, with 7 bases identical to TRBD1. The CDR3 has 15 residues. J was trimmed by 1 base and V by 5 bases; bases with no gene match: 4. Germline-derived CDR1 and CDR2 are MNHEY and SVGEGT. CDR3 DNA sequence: TGTGCCAGCAGTCCACAGGGGAGAACTAATGAAAAACTGTTTTTT. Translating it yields CASSPQGRTNEKLFF.

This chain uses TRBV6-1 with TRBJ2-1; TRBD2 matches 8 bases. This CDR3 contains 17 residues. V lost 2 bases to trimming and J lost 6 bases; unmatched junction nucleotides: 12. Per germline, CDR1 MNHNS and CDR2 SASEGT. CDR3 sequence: CASSEPGGSGRANEQFF. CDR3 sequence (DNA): TGTGCCAGCAGTGAACCCGGGGGGAGCGGGAGAGCCAATGAGCAGTTCTTC.

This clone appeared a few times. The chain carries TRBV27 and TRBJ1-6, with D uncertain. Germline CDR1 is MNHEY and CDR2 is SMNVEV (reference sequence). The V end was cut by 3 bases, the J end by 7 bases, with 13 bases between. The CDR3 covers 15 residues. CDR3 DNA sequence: TGTGCCAGCAGTTTCATTAAAGGGAGGAATTCACCCCTCCACTTT. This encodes CASSFIKGRNSPLHF.

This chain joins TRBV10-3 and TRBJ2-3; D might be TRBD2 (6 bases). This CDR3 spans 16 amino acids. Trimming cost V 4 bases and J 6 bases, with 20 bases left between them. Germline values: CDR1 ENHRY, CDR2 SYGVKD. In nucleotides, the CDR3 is TGTGCCATCAGTGGGGTATCCGGGACTCTCGAGGATACGCAGTATTTT. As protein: CAISGVSGTLEDTQYF.

The CDR3 protein is CASSQEGTSGDTQYF. DNA of the CDR3: TGTGCCAGCAGCCAAGAAGGGACTAGCGGTGATACGCAGTATTTT. The rearrangement joins TRBV3-1 (or the pseudogene TRBV3-2) to TRBJ2-3; TRBD2 aligns across 11 bases. Germline lookup yields CDR1 LGHDT and CDR2 YNNKEL (reference sequence). The CDR3 loop spans 15 amino acids. J gave up 6 bases and V 0 bases, and 2 bases lay outside the gene matches.

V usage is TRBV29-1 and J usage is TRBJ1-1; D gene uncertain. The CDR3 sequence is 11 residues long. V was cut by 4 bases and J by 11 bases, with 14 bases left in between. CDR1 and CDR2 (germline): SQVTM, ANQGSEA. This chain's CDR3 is CSVVPRREAFF. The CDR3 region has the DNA TGCAGCGTTGTCCCCAGAAGGGAGGCTTTCTTT.

The CDR3 here is CASSNGGGAGEQYF. The CDR3 DNA sequence: TGTGCCAGCAGCAACGGGGGTGGGGCAGGCGAGCAGTACTTC. The V gene is TRBV11-2, the J gene TRBJ2-7; tentatively, D is TRBD2 (6 bases). Trimming left V 5 bases short and J 6 bases short, with 17 bases between. The germline V gene has CDR1 SGHAT and CDR2 FQNNGV. The CDR3 sequence is 14 residues long.

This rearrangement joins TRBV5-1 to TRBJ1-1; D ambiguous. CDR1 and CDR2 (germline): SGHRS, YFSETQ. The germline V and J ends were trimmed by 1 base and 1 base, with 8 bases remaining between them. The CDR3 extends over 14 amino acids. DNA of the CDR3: TGCGCCAGCAGCTTGACGGCAGGGAACACTGAAGCTTTCTTT. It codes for CASSLTAGNTEAFF.

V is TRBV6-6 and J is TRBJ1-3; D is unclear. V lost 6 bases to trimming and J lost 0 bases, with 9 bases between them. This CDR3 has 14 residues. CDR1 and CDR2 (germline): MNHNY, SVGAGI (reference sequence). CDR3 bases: TGTGCCAGCAGACCACAGCTCTCTGGAAACACCATATATTTT. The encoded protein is CASRPQLSGNTIYF.

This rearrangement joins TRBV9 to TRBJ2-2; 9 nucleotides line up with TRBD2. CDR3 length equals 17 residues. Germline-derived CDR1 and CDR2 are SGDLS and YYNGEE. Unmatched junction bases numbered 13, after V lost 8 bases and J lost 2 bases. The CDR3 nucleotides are TGTGCCAGTCACCGCCAGGCGGGGGGGACTAACACCGGGGAGCTGTTTTTT. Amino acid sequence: CASHRQAGGTNTGELFF.

For the CDR3, the DNA is TGTGCCAGCAGTCGATTGGGGGGGGACATCAGCTATGGCTACACCTTC. Translating it yields CASSRLGGDISYGYTF. The chain recombines TRBV28 with TRBJ1-2; D is possibly TRBD1 (6 bases). Germline V gives CDR1 MDHEN, CDR2 SYDVKM. The V end was cut by 5 bases, the J end by 4 bases, with 20 bases between. This CDR3 has 16 amino acids.

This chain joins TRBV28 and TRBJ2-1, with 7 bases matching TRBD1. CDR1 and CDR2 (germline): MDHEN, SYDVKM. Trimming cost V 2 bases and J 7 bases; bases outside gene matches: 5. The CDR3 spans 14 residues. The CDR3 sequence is CASSLGDRRNEQFF. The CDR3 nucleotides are TGTGCCAGCAGTTTAGGGGACAGACGTAATGAGCAGTTCTTC.

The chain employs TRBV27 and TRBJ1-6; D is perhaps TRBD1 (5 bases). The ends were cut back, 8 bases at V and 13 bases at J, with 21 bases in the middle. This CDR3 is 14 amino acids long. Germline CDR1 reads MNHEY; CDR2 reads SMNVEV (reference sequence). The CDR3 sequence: CASSNHGREVPLHF. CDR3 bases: TGTGCCAGCTCAAACCATGGCAGGGAAGTCCCCCTCCACTTT.

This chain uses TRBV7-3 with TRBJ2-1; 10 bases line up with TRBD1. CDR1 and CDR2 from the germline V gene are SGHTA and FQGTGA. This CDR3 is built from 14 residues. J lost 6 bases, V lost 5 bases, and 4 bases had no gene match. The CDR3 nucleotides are TGTGCCAGCAGCGCTCGGGACAGGGGCAATGAGCAGTTCTTC. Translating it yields CASSARDRGNEQFF.

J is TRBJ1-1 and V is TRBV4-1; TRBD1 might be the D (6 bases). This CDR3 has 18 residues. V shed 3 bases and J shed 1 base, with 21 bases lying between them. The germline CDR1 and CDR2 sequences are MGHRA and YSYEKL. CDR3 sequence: CASSHPPRQALWNTEAFF. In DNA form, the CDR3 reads TGCGCCAGCAGCCACCCTCCTCGACAGGCCCTATGGAACACTGAAGCTTTCTTT.

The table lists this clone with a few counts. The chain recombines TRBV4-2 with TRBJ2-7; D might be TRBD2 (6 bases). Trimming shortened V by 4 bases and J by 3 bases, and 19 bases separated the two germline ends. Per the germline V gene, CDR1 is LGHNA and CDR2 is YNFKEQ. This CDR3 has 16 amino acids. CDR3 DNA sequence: TGTGCCAGCAGCCCTTCTGAATCTAGCGAGAACTACGAGCAGTACTTC. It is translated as CASSPSESSENYEQYF.

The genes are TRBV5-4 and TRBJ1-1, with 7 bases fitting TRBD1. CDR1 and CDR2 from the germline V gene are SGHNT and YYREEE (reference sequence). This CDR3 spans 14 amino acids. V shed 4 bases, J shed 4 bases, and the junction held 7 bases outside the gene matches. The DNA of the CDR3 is TGTGCCAGCAGCACCGGTCAGGGGGGCACTGAAGCTTTCTTT. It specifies CASSTGQGGTEAFF.

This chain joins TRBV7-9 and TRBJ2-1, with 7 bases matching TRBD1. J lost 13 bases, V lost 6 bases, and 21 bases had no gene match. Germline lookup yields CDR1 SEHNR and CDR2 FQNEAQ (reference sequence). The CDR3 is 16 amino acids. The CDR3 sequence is CASSPTGTVGLRAQFF. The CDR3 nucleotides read TGTGCCAGCAGTCCCACCGGGACAGTTGGCCTCAGAGCACAGTTCTTC.

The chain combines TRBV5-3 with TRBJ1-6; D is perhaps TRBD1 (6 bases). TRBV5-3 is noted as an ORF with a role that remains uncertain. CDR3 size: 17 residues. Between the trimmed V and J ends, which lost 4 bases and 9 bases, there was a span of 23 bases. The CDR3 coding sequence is TGTGCCAGAAGCATAACCGGGACATCGACGAGAGCTTCACCCCTCCACTTT. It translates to CARSITGTSTRASPLHF.

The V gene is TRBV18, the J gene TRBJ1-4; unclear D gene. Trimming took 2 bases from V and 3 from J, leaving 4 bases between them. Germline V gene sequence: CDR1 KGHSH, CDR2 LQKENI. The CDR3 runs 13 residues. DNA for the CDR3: TGTGCCAGCTCACCATTAGCTAATGAAAAACTGTTTTTT. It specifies CASSPLANEKLFF.

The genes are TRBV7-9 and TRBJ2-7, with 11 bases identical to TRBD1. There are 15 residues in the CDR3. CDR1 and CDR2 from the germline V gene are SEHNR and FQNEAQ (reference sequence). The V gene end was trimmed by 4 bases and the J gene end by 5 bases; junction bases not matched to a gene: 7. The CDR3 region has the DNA TGTGCCAGCAGCTCCGGACAGGGGGCTGTCGACGAGCAGTACTTC. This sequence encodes CASSSGQGAVDEQYF. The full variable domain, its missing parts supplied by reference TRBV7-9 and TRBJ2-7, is DTGVSQNPRHKITKRGQNVTFRCDPISEHNRLYWYRQTLGQGPEFLTYFQNEAQLEKSRLLSDRFSAERPKGSFSTLEIQRTEQGDSAMYLCASSSGQGAVDEQYFGPGTRLTVT.

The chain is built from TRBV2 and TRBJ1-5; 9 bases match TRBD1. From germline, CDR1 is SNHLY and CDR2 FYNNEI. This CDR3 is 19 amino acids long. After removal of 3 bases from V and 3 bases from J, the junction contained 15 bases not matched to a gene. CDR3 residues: CASSERGQGPGGTNQPQHF. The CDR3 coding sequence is TGTGCCAGCAGTGAGCGGGGACAGGGCCCCGGGGGTACCAATCAGCCCCAGCATTTT.

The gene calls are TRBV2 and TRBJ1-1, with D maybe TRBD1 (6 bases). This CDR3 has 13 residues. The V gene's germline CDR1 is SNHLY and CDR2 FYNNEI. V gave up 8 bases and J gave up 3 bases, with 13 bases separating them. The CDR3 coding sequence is TGTGCCAGCGGCTTGGGGGCGGACACTGAAGCTTTCTTT. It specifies CASGLGADTEAFF.

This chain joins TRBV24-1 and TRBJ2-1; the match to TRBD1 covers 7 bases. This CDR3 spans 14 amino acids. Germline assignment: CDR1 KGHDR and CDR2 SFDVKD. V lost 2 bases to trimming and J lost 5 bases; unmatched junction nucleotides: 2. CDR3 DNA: TGTGCCACCAGTGATTGGGACAGCAACAATGAGCAGTTCTTC. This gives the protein CATSDWDSNNEQFF.